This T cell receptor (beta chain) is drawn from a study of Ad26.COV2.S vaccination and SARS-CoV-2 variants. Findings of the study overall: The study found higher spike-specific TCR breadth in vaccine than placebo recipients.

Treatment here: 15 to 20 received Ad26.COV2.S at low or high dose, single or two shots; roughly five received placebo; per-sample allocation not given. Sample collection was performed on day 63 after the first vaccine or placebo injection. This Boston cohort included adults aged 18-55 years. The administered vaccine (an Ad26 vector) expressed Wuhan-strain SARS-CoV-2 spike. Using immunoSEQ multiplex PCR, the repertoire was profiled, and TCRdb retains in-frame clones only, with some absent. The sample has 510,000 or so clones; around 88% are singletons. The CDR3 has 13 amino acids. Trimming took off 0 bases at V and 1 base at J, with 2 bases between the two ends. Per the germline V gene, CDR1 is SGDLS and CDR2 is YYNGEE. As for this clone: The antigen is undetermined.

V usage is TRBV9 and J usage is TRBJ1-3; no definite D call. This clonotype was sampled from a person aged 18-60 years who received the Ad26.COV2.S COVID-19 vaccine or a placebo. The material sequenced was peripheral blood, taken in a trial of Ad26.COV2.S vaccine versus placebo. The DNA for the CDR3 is TGTGCCAGCAGCGTAGCATCTGGAAACACCATATATTTT. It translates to CASSVASGNTIYF.